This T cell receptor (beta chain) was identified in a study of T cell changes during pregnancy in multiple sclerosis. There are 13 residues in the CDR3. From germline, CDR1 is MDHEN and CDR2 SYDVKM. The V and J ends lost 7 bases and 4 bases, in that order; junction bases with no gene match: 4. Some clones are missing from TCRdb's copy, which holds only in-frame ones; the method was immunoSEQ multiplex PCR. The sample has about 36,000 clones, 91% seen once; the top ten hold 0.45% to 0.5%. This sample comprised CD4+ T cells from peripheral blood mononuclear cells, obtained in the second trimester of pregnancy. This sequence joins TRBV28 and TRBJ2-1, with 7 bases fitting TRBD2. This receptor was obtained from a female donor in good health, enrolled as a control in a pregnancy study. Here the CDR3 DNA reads TGTGCCAGCACTACTAGCGCGTACAATGAGCAGTTCTTC. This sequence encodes CASTTSAYNEQFF.